This TCR beta chain was captured by sequencing in a study of blood T cell repertoires in COVID-19. Some clones are missing from TCRdb's copy, which holds only in-frame ones; the method was immunoSEQ multiplex PCR. The repertoire holds around 200,000 clones, under 90% seen once, with about a sixth in the top ten. With 4 bases clipped from V and 0 bases from J, the junction kept 2 bases outside the gene matches. CDR1 is LNHNV, CDR2 YYDKDF, per germline (reference sequence). The CDR3 is 15 residues long. The sequenced sample consisted of peripheral blood. This receptor was obtained from a woman at least 80 years old with active or convalescent COVID-19. The genes are TRBV15 and TRBJ1-4; 7 bases are a match to TRBD1. The CDR3: CATSKDRATNEKLFF. The CDR3, as DNA: TGTGCCACCAGCAAAGACAGGGCAACTAATGAAAAACTGTTTTTT.